Listed here is a single T cell receptor (beta chain). Antigen unknown. The CDR3 has 14 residues. Germline V gene lookup returns CDR1 MDHEN and CDR2 SYDVKM. With 3 bases clipped from V and 8 bases from J, the junction kept 8 bases outside the gene matches. This entry is derived from a study of T cell responses to AZD1222 COVID-19 vaccine. Study-wide points: Repertoire sampling was restricted to post-peak T cell response timepoints. Nearly half of the spike-specific TCRs reportedly recognize variant regions that carry no mutations. It should be noted that donors were predominantly white British and more often female, and clonal diversity was possibly underestimated.

Some clones are missing from TCRdb's copy, which holds only in-frame ones; the method was immunoSEQ multiplex PCR. The sample has over 95,000 clones; roughly 90% are singletons. This sequence originates from an adult in good health. This sample comprised peripheral blood, obtained on day 0 of AZD1222 vaccination. The V gene is TRBV28, the J gene TRBJ1-1, with TRBD1 identical over 8 bases. The CDR3 DNA reads TGTGCCAGCAGTTTTCTCGACAGGGGCTGGGAAGCTTTCTTT. Residues: CASSFLDRGWEAFF.